This entry lists 15 T cell receptor beta chains sequenced from one sample in a study of cytomegalovirus exposure and HLA in healthy donors. With 60 Vbeta and 13 Jbeta primers, the PCR was carried out. Data came from immunoSEQ multiplex PCR; TCRdb stores just in-frame clones and leaves some out. The sample yields approximately 170,000 clones, around 79% seen once. The sample comprised PBMCs. The receptors were sampled from a male donor in good health and CMV-seropositive.

This clone was recorded once. The chain carries TRBV25-1 and TRBJ1-1; tentatively, D is TRBD1 (5 bases). The CDR3 is 16 residues long. Trimming cost V 6 bases and J 2 bases, with 19 bases left between them. Germline CDR1 and CDR2: MGHDK and SYGVNS. The CDR3 loop is CASSEPGRTNNTEAFF. CDR3 nucleotides: TGTGCCAGCAGCGAGCCGGGACGGACTAATAACACTGAAGCTTTCTTT. Complete variable domain (other parts from reference TRBV25-1 and TRBJ1-1): EADIYQTPRYLVIGTGKKITLECSQTMGHDKMYWYQQDPGMELHLIHYSYGVNSTEKGDLSSESTVSRIRTEHFPLTLESARPSHTSQYLCASSEPGRTNNTEAFFGQGTRLTVV.

This clone was seen a few times. This chain connects TRBV10-1 to TRBJ1-1, with D perhaps TRBD1 (5 bases). The germline V and J ends were trimmed by 10 bases and 4 bases, with 13 bases remaining between them. Germline CDR1 reads WNHNN; CDR2 reads SYGVQD (reference sequence). This CDR3 contains 12 residues. The CDR3 loop reads CATPRRGTEAFF. The CDR3 region has the DNA TGCGCCACACCAAGGAGGGGCACTGAAGCTTTCTTT.

The chain employs TRBV5-8 and TRBJ2-3; 10 bases are a match to TRBD2. Germline V gives CDR1 SGHTS, CDR2 YDEGEE. The V gene end was trimmed by 5 bases and the J gene end by 2 bases; junction bases not matched to a gene: 5. This CDR3 is 15 amino acids long. The CDR3 bases are TGTGCCAGCAGTCAACTAGCGGGGACCACAGATACGCAGTATTTT. It encodes CASSQLAGTTDTQYF.

This sequence joins TRBV19 and TRBJ2-1; 9 nucleotides line up with TRBD1. Germline loops: CDR1 LNHDA, CDR2 SQIVND (reference sequence). Trimming at V came to 7 bases and at J to 8 bases, leaving 12 bases not matched to a gene. The CDR3 runs 15 residues. The CDR3 nucleotides read TGTGCCAGTAAGACTAAACAGGGGGCTTATGATGAGCAGTTCTTC. Amino acids: CASKTKQGAYDEQFF. Full variable domain (missing parts from reference TRBV19 and TRBJ2-1): DGGITQSPKYLFRKEGQNVTLSCEQNLNHDAMYWYRQDPGQGLRLIYYSQIVNDFQKGDIAEGYSVSREKKESFPLTVTSAQKNPTAFYLCASKTKQGAYDEQFFGPGTRLTVL.

Turning to this clone: Other DNA sequences from this sample encode an identical CDR3 as well. The chain uses TRBV6-5 and TRBJ2-7; D possibly corresponds to TRBD2 (5 bases). This CDR3 spans 11 amino acids. Trimming removed 7 bases from V and 3 bases from J, with 7 bases in between. CDR1 is MNHEY and CDR2 is SVGAGI in the germline V gene. CDR3 sequence (DNA): TGTGCCAGCAAACGGGGCTACGAGCAGTACTTC. It specifies CASKRGYEQYF.

This chain connects TRBV7-9 to TRBJ1-4; D ambiguous. The germline V gene encodes CDR1 SEHNR and CDR2 FQNEAQ (reference sequence). The CDR3 totals 14 residues. V lost 4 bases and J 8 bases, leaving 14 bases between the germline ends. The CDR3 spells CASSSTGGWEKLFF. CDR3 bases: TGTGCCAGCAGCTCCACCGGAGGCTGGGAAAAACTGTTTTTT.

The sample holds one count of this clone. The J gene is TRBJ2-1, the V gene TRBV7-9, with TRBD2 matching 12 bases. The CDR3 is made up of 14 amino acids. The V gene's germline CDR1 is SEHNR and CDR2 FQNEAQ (reference sequence). V shed 8 bases and J 5 bases; nucleotides not matched to a gene: 4. The CDR3 reads CASLLAGGHNEQFF. The CDR3 coding sequence is TGTGCCAGCCTCCTAGCGGGGGGGCACAATGAGCAGTTCTTC. Full variable domain (rest looked up from reference TRBV7-9 and TRBJ2-1): DTGVSQNPRHKITKRGQNVTFRCDPISEHNRLYWYRQTLGQGPEFLTYFQNEAQLEKSRLLSDRFSAERPKGSFSTLEIQRTEQGDSAMYLCASLLAGGHNEQFFGPGTRLTVL.

The rearrangement uses TRBV6-5 and TRBJ1-1, with D perhaps matching TRBD1 (6 bases). The CDR3 runs 14 residues. The V gene lost 4 bases and the J gene lost 6 bases, with 15 bases spanning the gap. Per the germline V gene, CDR1 is MNHEY and CDR2 is SVGAGI. The CDR3 DNA reads TGTGCCAGCAGTTCTGACAGGCGGGGGTCTGAAGCTTTCTTT. Residues: CASSSDRRGSEAFF.

The gene calls are TRBV4-1 and TRBJ2-1; 8 bases match TRBD2. Germline values: CDR1 MGHRA, CDR2 YSYEKL. The J segment lost 7 bases and the V segment lost 0 bases, leaving 8 bases of the junction unmatched. The CDR3 is 16 residues long. For the CDR3, the DNA is TGCGCCAGCAGCCAAGATTACGGGGGGGCGGGAAATGAGCAGTTCTTC. Translation gives CASSQDYGGAGNEQFF.

This clone was found once. This chain joins TRBV6-1 and TRBJ1-6, with D possibly TRBD1 on 5 matching bases. Deletions cut 3 bases from V and 9 bases from J, with 12 bases between. CDR1 and CDR2 from the germline V gene are MNHNS and SASEGT. The CDR3 has 14 residues. CDR3 sequence: CASSDLARVSPLHF. CDR3 coding DNA: TGTGCCAGCAGTGACTTAGCCAGGGTTTCACCCCTCCACTTT.

This clone was seen a handful of times. The V and J genes are TRBV9 and TRBJ1-6; D is unresolved. The CDR3 has 13 amino acids. Trimming took 4 bases from V and 10 from J, leaving 12 bases between them. The germline gives CDR1 SGDLS, CDR2 YYNGEE. The CDR3 loop is CASSPGLFSPLHF. The CDR3 nucleotides are TGTGCCAGCAGCCCAGGACTTTTCTCACCCCTCCACTTT. Based on the CDR3 plus reference TRBV9 and TRBJ1-6, the full variable domain is DSGVTQTPKHLITATGQRVTLRCSPRSGDLSVYWYQQSLDQGLQFLIQYYNGEERAKGNILERFSAQQFPDLHSELNLSSLELGDSALYFCASSPGLFSPLHFGNGTRLTVT.

This clone was found a few times. The rearrangement links TRBV19 to TRBJ1-1, with D possibly being TRBD1 (5 bases). V was pared by 4 bases and J by 0 bases, with 6 bases between. Germline assignment: CDR1 LNHDA and CDR2 SQIVND (reference sequence). The CDR3 contains 13 residues. In DNA form, the CDR3 reads TGTGCCAGTAGTACGGGGGTGAACACTGAAGCTTTCTTT. This translates into CASSTGVNTEAFF.

The CDR3 sequence is CASSGPGNTIYF. CDR3 bases: TGTGCCAGCAGTGGCCCTGGAAACACCATATATTTT. The chain combines TRBV27 with TRBJ1-3; D gene unclear. There are 12 residues in the CDR3. Germline lookup yields CDR1 MNHEY and CDR2 SMNVEV (reference sequence). V was clipped by 5 bases and J by 2 bases, with 4 bases between them.

CDR3 residues: CASSRVAGGIADTQYF. The CDR3 coding sequence is TGTGCCAGCAGCCGGGTAGCGGGGGGGATTGCAGATACGCAGTATTTT. The chain carries TRBV4-2 and TRBJ2-3; 11 bases fit TRBD2. Germline lookup yields CDR1 LGHNA and CDR2 YNFKEQ. V shed 4 bases and J 4 bases; nucleotides not matched to a gene: 7. The CDR3 runs 16 residues.

V gene TRBV19 combines with J gene TRBJ2-2, with D maybe TRBD1 (6 bases). With 3 bases removed from V and 4 bases from J, the gap between germline ends came to 12 bases. The CDR3 is made up of 15 amino acids. Germline CDR1 LNHDA, CDR2 SQIVND (reference sequence). Here the CDR3 DNA reads TGTGCCAGTAGTATTGTGGGGGCCGGCACCGGGGAGCTGTTTTTT. Translated, it gives CASSIVGAGTGELFF.